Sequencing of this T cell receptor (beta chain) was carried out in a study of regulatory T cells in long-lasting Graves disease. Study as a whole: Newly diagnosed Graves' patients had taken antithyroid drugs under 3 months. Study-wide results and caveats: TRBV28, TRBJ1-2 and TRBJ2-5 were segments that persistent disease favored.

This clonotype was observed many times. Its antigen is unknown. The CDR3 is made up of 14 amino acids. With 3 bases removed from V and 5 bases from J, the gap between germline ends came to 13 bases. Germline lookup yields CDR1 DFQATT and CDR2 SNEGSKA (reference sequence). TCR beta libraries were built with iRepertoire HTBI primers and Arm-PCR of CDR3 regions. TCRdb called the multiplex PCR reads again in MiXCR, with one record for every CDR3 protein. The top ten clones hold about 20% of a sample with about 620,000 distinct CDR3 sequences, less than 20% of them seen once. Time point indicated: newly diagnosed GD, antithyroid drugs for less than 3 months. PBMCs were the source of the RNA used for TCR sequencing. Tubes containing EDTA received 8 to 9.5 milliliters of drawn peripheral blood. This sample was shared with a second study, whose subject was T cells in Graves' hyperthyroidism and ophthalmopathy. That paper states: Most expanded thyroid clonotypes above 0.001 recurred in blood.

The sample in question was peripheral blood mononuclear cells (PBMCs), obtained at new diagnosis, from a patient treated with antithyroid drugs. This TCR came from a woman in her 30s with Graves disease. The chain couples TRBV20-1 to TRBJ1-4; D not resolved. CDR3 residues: CSARINRGNEKLFF. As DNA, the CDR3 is TGCAGTGCTAGGATAAACAGAGGAAATGAAAAACTGTTTTTT.